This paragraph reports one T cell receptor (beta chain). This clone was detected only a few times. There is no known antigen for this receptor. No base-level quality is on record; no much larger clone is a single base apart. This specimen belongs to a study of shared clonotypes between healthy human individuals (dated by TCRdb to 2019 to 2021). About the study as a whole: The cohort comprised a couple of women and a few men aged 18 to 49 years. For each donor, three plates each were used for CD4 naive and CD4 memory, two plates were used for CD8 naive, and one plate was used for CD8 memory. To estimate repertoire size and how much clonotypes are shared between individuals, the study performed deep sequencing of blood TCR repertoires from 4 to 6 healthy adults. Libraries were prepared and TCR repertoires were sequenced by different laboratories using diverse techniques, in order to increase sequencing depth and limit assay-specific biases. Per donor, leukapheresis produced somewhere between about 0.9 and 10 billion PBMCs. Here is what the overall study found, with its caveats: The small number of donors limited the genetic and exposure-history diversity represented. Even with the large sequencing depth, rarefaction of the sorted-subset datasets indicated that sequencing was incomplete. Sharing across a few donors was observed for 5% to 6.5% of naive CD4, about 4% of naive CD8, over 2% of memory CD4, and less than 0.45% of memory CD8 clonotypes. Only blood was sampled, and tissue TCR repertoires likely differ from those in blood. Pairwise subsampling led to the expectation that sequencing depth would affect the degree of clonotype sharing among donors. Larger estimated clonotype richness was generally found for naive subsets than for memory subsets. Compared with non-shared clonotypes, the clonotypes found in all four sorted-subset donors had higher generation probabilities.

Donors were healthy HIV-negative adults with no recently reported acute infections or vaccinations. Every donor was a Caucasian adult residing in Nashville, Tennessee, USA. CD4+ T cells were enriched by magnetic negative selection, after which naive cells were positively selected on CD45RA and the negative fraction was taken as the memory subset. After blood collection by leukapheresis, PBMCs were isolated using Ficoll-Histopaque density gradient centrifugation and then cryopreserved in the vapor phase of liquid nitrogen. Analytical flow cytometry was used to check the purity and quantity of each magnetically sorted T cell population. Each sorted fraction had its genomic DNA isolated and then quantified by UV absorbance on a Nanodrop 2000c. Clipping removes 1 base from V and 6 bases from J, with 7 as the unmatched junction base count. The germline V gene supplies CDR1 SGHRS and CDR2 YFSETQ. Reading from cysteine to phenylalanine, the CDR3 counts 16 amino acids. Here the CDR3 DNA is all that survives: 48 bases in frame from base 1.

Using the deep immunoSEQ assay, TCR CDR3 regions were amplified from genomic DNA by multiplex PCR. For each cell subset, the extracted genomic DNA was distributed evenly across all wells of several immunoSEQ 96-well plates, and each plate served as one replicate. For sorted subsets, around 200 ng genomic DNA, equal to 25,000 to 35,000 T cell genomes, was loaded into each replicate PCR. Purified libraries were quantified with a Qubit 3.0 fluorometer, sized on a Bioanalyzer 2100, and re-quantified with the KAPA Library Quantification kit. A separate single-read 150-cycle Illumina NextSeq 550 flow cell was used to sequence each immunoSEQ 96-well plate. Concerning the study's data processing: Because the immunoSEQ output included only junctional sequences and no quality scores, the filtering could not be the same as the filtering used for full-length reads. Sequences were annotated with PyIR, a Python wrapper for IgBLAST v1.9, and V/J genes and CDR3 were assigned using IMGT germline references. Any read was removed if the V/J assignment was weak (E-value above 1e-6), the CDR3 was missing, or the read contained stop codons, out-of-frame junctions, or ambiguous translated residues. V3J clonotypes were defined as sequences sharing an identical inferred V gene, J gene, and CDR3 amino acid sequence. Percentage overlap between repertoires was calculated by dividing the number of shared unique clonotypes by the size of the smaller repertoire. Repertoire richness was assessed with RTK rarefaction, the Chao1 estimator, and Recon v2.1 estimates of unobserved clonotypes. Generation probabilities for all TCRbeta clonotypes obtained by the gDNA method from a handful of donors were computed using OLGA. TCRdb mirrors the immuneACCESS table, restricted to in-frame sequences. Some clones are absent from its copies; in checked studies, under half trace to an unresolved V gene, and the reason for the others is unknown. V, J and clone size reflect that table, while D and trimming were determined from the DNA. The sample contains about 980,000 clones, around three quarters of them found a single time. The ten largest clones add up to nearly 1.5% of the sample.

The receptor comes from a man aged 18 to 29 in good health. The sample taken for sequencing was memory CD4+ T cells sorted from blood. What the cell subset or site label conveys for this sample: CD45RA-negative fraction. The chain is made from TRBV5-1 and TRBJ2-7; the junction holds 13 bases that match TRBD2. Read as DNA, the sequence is TGCGCCAGCAGCTTGTACGGGACTAGCGGGACCGGCGAGCAGTACTTC. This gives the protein CASSLYGTSGTGEQYF.